A selection of T cell receptor beta chains follows, all from one sample in a study of blood T cell repertoires in COVID-19. Using immunoSEQ multiplex PCR, the repertoire was profiled, and TCRdb retains in-frame clones only, with some absent. The repertoire holds over 120,000 clones, with just over 85% as singletons. The sequenced sample consisted of PBMCs or T cells enriched from blood (not recorded which). The receptors shown here come from a middle-aged man who had recovered from COVID-19. Both conserved end residues are part of each CDR3. The order of the fields is CDR3 DNA, CDR3 protein, V gene, clone size, J gene, D gene. D genes are given only for firm matches. Some rows mark clone size as missing; the rest say once, few, many or name a class of expanded clone.

CDR3 DNA: TGTGCCAGCAGCCCCCGCGCGGCCACCAAAGAGACCCAGTACTTC; CDR3 protein: CASSPRAATKETQYF; V gene: TRBV7-3; clone size: .; J gene: TRBJ2-5; D gene: .
CDR3 DNA: TGTGCCAGCAGCTTGGGCCTAGCGGTCCGGGAGACCCAGTACTTC; CDR3 protein: CASSLGLAVRETQYF; V gene: TRBV11-2; clone size: .; J gene: TRBJ2-5; D gene: TRBD2
CDR3 DNA: TGTGCCAGCAGCAGGGAGACGAACACTGAAGCTTTCTTT; CDR3 protein: CASSRETNTEAFF; V gene: TRBV11-1; clone size: .; J gene: TRBJ1-1; D gene: .
CDR3 DNA: TGTGCCAGCAGCACAGGAGAGAACACCGGGGAGCTGTTTTTT; CDR3 protein: CASSTGENTGELFF; V gene: TRBV27; clone size: once; J gene: TRBJ2-2; D gene: .
CDR3 DNA: TGTGCCAGCAGTGCACTAGCGGTGGGCCACAATGAGCAGTTCTTC; CDR3 protein: CASSALAVGHNEQFF; V gene: TRBV6-4; clone size: .; J gene: TRBJ2-1; D gene: TRBD2
CDR3 DNA: TGTGCCAGCAGCTTAGGACAGGCGAATCAGCCCCAGCATTTT; CDR3 protein: CASSLGQANQPQHF; V gene: TRBV7-8; clone size: .; J gene: TRBJ1-5; D gene: .
CDR3 DNA: TGTGCCAGCAGCCAAGTGGGTGGGGGCGGTAATGAAAAACTGTTTTTT; CDR3 protein: CASSQVGGGGNEKLFF; V gene: TRBV4-2; clone size: .; J gene: TRBJ1-4; D gene: .
CDR3 DNA: TGTGCCATCAGTGAGGGACAGTATTTGGAGACCCAGTACTTC; CDR3 protein: CAISEGQYLETQYF; V gene: TRBV10-3; clone size: .; J gene: TRBJ2-5; D gene: .
CDR3 DNA: TGCGCCAGCAGCTTGGCCCTTGAGAGTAGATATGGCTACACCTTC; CDR3 protein: CASSLALESRYGYTF; V gene: TRBV5-1; clone size: .; J gene: TRBJ1-2; D gene: .
CDR3 DNA: TGCGCCAGCAGCCATACGGGACAGGGGGCTAAATCACCCCTCCACTTT; CDR3 protein: CASSHTGQGAKSPLHF; V gene: TRBV5-1; clone size: .; J gene: TRBJ1-6; D gene: TRBD1
CDR3 DNA: TGTGCCAGCACCCTAATGGGGCACCGTTACCAGCATTTT; CDR3 protein: CASTLMGHRYQHF; V gene: TRBV28; clone size: .; J gene: TRBJ1-5; D gene: .
CDR3 DNA: TGTGCCAGCAGTCATAGGGACATCCAAGAGACCCAGTACTTC; CDR3 protein: CASSHRDIQETQYF; V gene: TRBV28; clone size: .; J gene: TRBJ2-5; D gene: .
CDR3 DNA: TGCAGCGTTGACGGGTTTCGGGGGGGACTAGCGGGAGACGAGCAGTACTTC; CDR3 protein: CSVDGFRGGLAGDEQYF; V gene: TRBV29-1; clone size: .; J gene: TRBJ2-7; D gene: TRBD2
CDR3 DNA: TGTGCCAGCAGCGGACTACCGGGGAATGAGCAGTTCTTC; CDR3 protein: CASSGLPGNEQFF; V gene: TRBV12-3/TRBV12-4; clone size: .; J gene: TRBJ2-1; D gene: .
CDR3 DNA: TGCAGCGTTTTCCAGAACGCGAACACCGGGGAGCTGTTTTTT; CDR3 protein: CSVFQNANTGELFF; V gene: TRBV29-1; clone size: .; J gene: TRBJ2-2; D gene: .
CDR3 DNA: TGTGCCAGCAGTTTATCAAGCGGGAGGGTCTACGAGCAGTACTTC; CDR3 protein: CASSLSSGRVYEQYF; V gene: TRBV28; clone size: .; J gene: TRBJ2-7; D gene: TRBD2
CDR3 DNA: TGTGCCAGCAGCTTAGGGACAGGGAATGAAAAACTGTTTTTT; CDR3 protein: CASSLGTGNEKLFF; V gene: TRBV7-9; clone size: .; J gene: TRBJ1-4; D gene: TRBD1
CDR3 DNA: TGTGCCAGCAGTGGGGGGACAGGGATCTACGAGCAGTACTTC; CDR3 protein: CASSGGTGIYEQYF; V gene: TRBV2; clone size: .; J gene: TRBJ2-7; D gene: TRBD1
CDR3 DNA: TGCGCCAGCAGCTTGTCGGGGGGAGGACTCTATGGCTACACCTTC; CDR3 protein: CASSLSGGGLYGYTF; V gene: TRBV5-1; clone size: .; J gene: TRBJ1-2; D gene: .
CDR3 DNA: TGCAGTGCTAGCCCGAACTATGGCTACACCTTC; CDR3 protein: CSASPNYGYTF; V gene: TRBV20-1; clone size: .; J gene: TRBJ1-2; D gene: .
CDR3 DNA: TGTGCCAGCAGCCGCTGGGGGGATAATTCACCCCTCCACTTT; CDR3 protein: CASSRWGDNSPLHF; V gene: TRBV7-9; clone size: .; J gene: TRBJ1-6; D gene: .
CDR3 DNA: TGCGCCAGCACCCTTCCCTCCTACAATGAGCAGTTCTTC; CDR3 protein: CASTLPSYNEQFF; V gene: TRBV5-1; clone size: few; J gene: TRBJ2-1; D gene: .
CDR3 DNA: TGTGCCTGGAGCATGCGACTATCTGGGGCCAACGTCCTGACTTTC; CDR3 protein: CAWSMRLSGANVLTF; V gene: TRBV30; clone size: .; J gene: TRBJ2-6; D gene: .